A selection of T cell receptor beta chains follows, all from one sample in a study of blood T cell repertoires in COVID-19. The protocol was immunoSEQ multiplex PCR, while the TCRdb copy is restricted to in-frame clones and leaves out a portion. The table lists approximately 30,000 clones, roughly nine tenths of them singletons. Sequencing input: peripheral blood. These TCRs come from an elderly woman with active or convalescent COVID-19. Both conserved end residues are part of each CDR3. The D gene is left open where the match is weak. The size of a clone is reported for some rows only, either as once, few or many, or as a class for expanded clones.

clone_size	v_call	d_call	j_call	cdr3_nt	cdr3_aa
NA	TRBV5-1	TRBD1	TRBJ2-7	TGCGCCAGCAGCGGTTCCGGGACAGGTTTCTACGAGCAGTACTTC	CASSGSGTGFYEQYF
NA	TRBV19	TRBD1	TRBJ2-7	TGTGCCAGTAGTCCTACAGGGGCTTTCTACGAGCAGTACTTC	CASSPTGAFYEQYF
NA	TRBV6-5	TRBD1	TRBJ2-5	TGTGCCAGCAACCAGGGGGCTGGGGTGGAGACCCAGTACTTC	CASNQGAGVETQYF
few	TRBV7-9	NA	TRBJ1-1	TGTGCCAGCAGCTTAAGCCCGGGAAACACTGAAGCTTTCTTT	CASSLSPGNTEAFF
NA	TRBV5-5	NA	TRBJ2-7	TGTGCCAGCAGCCCCACGGGGTTGGGTTGGGAGCAGTACTTC	CASSPTGLGWEQYF
NA	TRBV11-2	NA	TRBJ1-1	TGTGCCAGCAGCTTCCCATCAGCCGGCGGGAACACTGAAGCTTTCTTT	CASSFPSAGGNTEAFF
NA	TRBV18	TRBD2	TRBJ2-3	TGTGCCAGCTCACCGATCTCAGCGGGGCGCACAGATACGCAGTATTTT	CASSPISAGRTDTQYF
NA	TRBV5-5	TRBD2	TRBJ2-1	TGTGCCAGCAGCGTAGCCGGGACTAGTGGTTTGGGCAGTACGAATGAGCAGTTCTTC	CASSVAGTSGLGSTNEQFF
NA	TRBV19	NA	TRBJ1-2	TGTGCCAGTAGCCCTGAGGGGGGGCTTGGCTACACCTTC	CASSPEGGLGYTF
NA	TRBV5-4	NA	TRBJ2-7	TGTGCCAGCAGTTGGGGCGGGACCACCTCCTACGAGCAGTACTTC	CASSWGGTTSYEQYF
NA	TRBV19	TRBD2	TRBJ2-2	TGTGCCACTAGTTTGCTAGCGGGGGCCAACACCGGGGAGCTGTTTTTT	CATSLLAGANTGELFF
NA	TRBV2	NA	TRBJ2-5	TGTGCCAGCAGTGTGATAGGGGTAGAGACCCAGTACTTC	CASSVIGVETQYF
NA	TRBV19	NA	TRBJ1-5	TGTGCCAGTAGTAACCGGGGCCAGGGGAGAAAGCCCCAGCATTTT	CASSNRGQGRKPQHF
NA	TRBV18	TRBD1	TRBJ1-1	TGTGCCAGCTCACTAGGGACAGGGGGCAACACTGAAGCTTTCTTT	CASSLGTGGNTEAFF
NA	TRBV7-2	TRBD2	TRBJ2-7	TGTGCCAGCAGCCGGGGACTAGCGGGGGGTCTCTCCTACGAGCAGTACTTC	CASSRGLAGGLSYEQYF
NA	TRBV10-2	NA	TRBJ1-1	TGCGCCAGCAGTGAGTCTGCGGGCACCGAAGCTTTCTTT	CASSESAGTEAFF
NA	TRBV18	TRBD2	TRBJ2-3	TGTGCCAGCTCACCTCTAGCGGGGGGAACCACAGATACGCAGTATTTT	CASSPLAGGTTDTQYF